This T cell receptor (beta chain) was sequenced for a study of T cells in Graves' hyperthyroidism and ophthalmopathy. Whole-study findings and limits: By a 13 V-J model, ophthalmopathy was set apart from stable hyperthyroidism. In blood, most of the thyroid clonotypes expanded above 0.001 were also present.

The CDR3 consists of 12 residues. Germline CDR1 is MGHDK and CDR2 is SYGVNS. Losses at the gene ends were 5 bases for V and 8 bases for J; bases not matched to a gene: 5. Using RNA transcripts as the source, TCR beta CDR3 regions were amplified. With the HTBI primer set, the TCR CDR3 went through a first round of RT-PCR. TCRdb re-called the multiplex PCR reads with MiXCR, one entry per CDR3 protein. The table lists fewer than 900,000 distinct CDR3 sequences, around 15% of them singletons. Diagnosis of hyperthyroidism was new in patients aged 18 to 65, and its duration was under 2 months. The authors obtained PBMCs from about 9 ml of fresh peripheral blood. This clonotype was seen only a few times. Its antigen remains unidentified.

This rearrangement joins TRBV25-1 to TRBJ1-2; TRBD1 matches 7 bases. Input material: blood. The TCR sequence derives from a man between 18 and 35 years old with Graves' hyperthyroidism. DNA of the CDR3: TGTGCCAGCAGTCGACAGGGTCGGGGCTACACCTTC. Amino acid sequence: CASSRQGRGYTF.